The 16 T cell receptor beta chains listed next were all sequenced from one sample in a study of blood T cell repertoires in COVID-19. Clones were sequenced by immunoSEQ multiplex PCR, and TCRdb holds only the in-frame ones, with some missing. The table records 35,000 to 45,000 clones, roughly 80% of them present only once. Sequenced sample: peripheral blood. The source is a man aged 60 to 69 with active COVID-19.

The chain couples TRBV3-1 (or the pseudogene TRBV3-2) to TRBJ2-7, with D possibly matching TRBD2 (5 bases). The germline CDR1 and CDR2 sequences are LGHDT and YNNKEL (reference sequence). The CDR3 has 12 residues. Deletions cut 4 bases from V and 6 bases from J, with 10 bases between. As DNA, the CDR3 is TGTGCCAGCAGCCTGTGGGCGGGCGAGCAGTACTTC. Its translation: CASSLWAGEQYF.

The chain's CDR3 is CASRSLRVAGGPVGELFF. CDR3 nucleotides: TGTGCCAGCAGGTCCCTAAGGGTAGCGGGAGGGCCGGTCGGGGAGCTGTTTTTT. The chain recombines TRBV11-2 with TRBJ2-2; 11 positions match TRBD2. The CDR3 sequence is 18 residues long. Unmatched junction bases numbered 16, after V lost 6 bases and J lost 7 bases. CDR1 is SGHAT and CDR2 is FQNNGV in the germline V gene.

This chain connects TRBV13 to TRBJ2-1; D is unclear. This CDR3 spans 17 amino acids. V lost 7 bases and J lost 1, with 20 bases in between. From germline, CDR1 is PRHDT and CDR2 FYEKMQ (reference sequence). Here the CDR3 reads CASTNLLVDGSYNEQFF. Written as DNA, the CDR3 is TGTGCCAGCACTAACCTTTTGGTCGATGGTTCCTACAATGAGCAGTTCTTC.

This chain uses TRBV10-3 with TRBJ1-1; tentatively, D is TRBD1 (5 bases). Germline CDR1 ENHRY, CDR2 SYGVKD. The CDR3 spans 15 residues. The ends were cut back, 0 bases at V and 1 base at J, with 9 bases in the middle. Here the CDR3 reads CAISESGGGNTEAFF. In DNA, the CDR3 is TGTGCCATCAGTGAGTCCGGGGGTGGGAACACTGAAGCTTTCTTT.

The genes are TRBV7-2 and TRBJ2-1; 7 bases align to TRBD2. The CDR3 sequence is 14 residues long. The V gene's germline CDR1 is SGHTA and CDR2 FQGNSA. V lost 3 bases, J lost 7 bases, and 6 bases stayed unmatched. CDR3 sequence reads: CASSFKGRGNEQFF. The CDR3 DNA sequence: TGTGCCAGCAGCTTTAAAGGGAGGGGTAATGAGCAGTTCTTC.

This clone was counted once. An end of the junction differs from the germline gene, which may be a read error. This chain links TRBV7-7 with TRBJ2-1, with a weak D call TRBD1 (5 bases). The length of the CDR3 is 15 residues. Looked up from germline, CDR1 is SSHAT and CDR2 is FNYEAQ (reference sequence). The CDR3 coding sequence is TGTGCTAGCAGCTTAGGGGCAGGGTTGAACAATGAGCAGTTCTTC. It specifies CASSLGAGLNNEQFF. The full variable domain, in which reference TRBV7-7 and TRBJ2-1 provide the parts outside the CDR3, is GAGVSQSPRYKVTKRGQDVTLRCDPISSHATLYWYQQALGQGPEFLTYFNYEAQPDKSGLPSDRFSAERPEGSISTLTIQRTEQRDSAMYRCASSLGAGLNNEQFFGPGTRLTVL.

V and J are TRBV30 and TRBJ1-3; D gene uncertain. Germline CDR1 GTSNPN, CDR2 SVGIG (reference sequence). This CDR3 region has 13 residues. V lost 2 bases and J 9 bases, leaving 14 bases between the germline ends. Here the CDR3 reads CAWSLGPAGTIYF. In DNA form, the CDR3 reads TGTGCCTGGAGTCTAGGCCCTGCGGGCACCATATATTTT.

The V and J genes are TRBV7-2 and TRBJ2-7, with a tentative D call TRBD2 (6 bases). Trimming stripped 0 bases from V and 10 bases from J, with 10 bases between. CDR3 length: 12 amino acids. Germline CDR1 SGHTA, CDR2 FQGNSA. As DNA, the CDR3 is TGTGCCAGCAGCTTAGCGGGGAGGCCTCAGTACTTC. Protein sequence: CASSLAGRPQYF. Complete variable domain (other parts from reference TRBV7-2 and TRBJ2-7): GAGVSQSPSNKVTEKGKDVELRCDPISGHTALYWYRQSLGQGLEFLIYFQGNSAPDKSGLPSDRFSAERTGGSVSTLTIQRTQQEDSAVYLCASSLAGRPQYFGPGTRLTVT.

The J gene is TRBJ1-1, the V gene TRBV29-1; 8 bases align to TRBD1. This CDR3 region has 13 residues. Looked up from germline, CDR1 is SQVTM and CDR2 is ANQGSEA. With 8 bases clipped from V and 5 bases from J, the junction kept 10 bases outside the gene matches. The CDR3 protein is CSHQQGVRTEAFF. DNA of the CDR3: TGCAGCCACCAACAGGGGGTTAGGACTGAAGCTTTCTTT. The full variable domain, in which reference TRBV29-1 and TRBJ1-1 provide the parts outside the CDR3, is SAVISQKPSRDICQRGTSLTIQCQVDSQVTMMFWYRQQPGQSLTLIATANQGSEATYESGFVIDKFPISRPNLTFSTLTVSNMSPEDSSIYLCSHQQGVRTEAFFGQGTRLTVV.

The rearrangement links TRBV6-6 to TRBJ2-1; the D gene is possibly TRBD2 (6 bases). Trimming pared 0 bases from V and 3 bases from J, leaving 9 bases between. The CDR3 totals 15 residues. The V gene's germline CDR1 is MNHNY and CDR2 SVGAGI (reference sequence). The CDR3 DNA reads TGTGCCAGCAGTTACTCAGCGGGTGTCTACAATGAGCAGTTCTTC. It encodes CASSYSAGVYNEQFF.

This chain connects TRBV20-1 to TRBJ1-3; no reliable D call. Germline CDR1 reads DFQATT; CDR2 reads SNEGSKA (reference sequence). With 6 bases removed from V and 5 bases from J, the gap between germline ends came to 8 bases. This CDR3 spans 11 amino acids. The CDR3 DNA sequence: TGCAGTGCGGAGAACAGAAACACCATATATTTT. Its translation is CSAENRNTIYF.

The J gene is TRBJ2-3, the V gene TRBV24-1; 14 bases are a match to TRBD2. CDR3 size: 19 residues. V was clipped by 2 bases and J by 5 bases; unmatched bases: 11. Germline V gene data show CDR1 as KGHDR and CDR2 as SFDVKD. The CDR3 region is CATSDSNPGLAGEVDTQYF. CDR3 DNA sequence: TGTGCCACCAGTGATTCGAATCCGGGACTAGCGGGAGAGGTAGATACGCAGTATTTT.

The V call is TRBV30, the J call TRBJ1-2; D gene unclear. V was pared by 0 bases and J by 4 bases, with 6 bases between. From germline, CDR1 is GTSNPN and CDR2 SVGIG (reference sequence). The CDR3 totals 12 residues. CDR3 region: CAWSVGLYGYTF. The CDR3 bases are TGTGCCTGGAGTGTTGGCCTCTATGGCTACACCTTC.

The V and J genes are TRBV10-1 and TRBJ2-3, with D perhaps matching TRBD2 (6 bases). Trimming stripped 6 bases from V and 2 bases from J, with 12 bases between. CDR3 size: 14 residues. The V gene's germline CDR1 is WNHNN and CDR2 SYGVQD (reference sequence). The CDR3 here is CASSRGTNTDTQYF. The CDR3 nucleotides read TGCGCCAGCAGCCGCGGGACGAACACAGATACGCAGTATTTT.

The genes are TRBV29-1 and TRBJ1-5; weak D call: TRBD1 (5 bases). The V gene lost 1 base and the J gene lost 5 bases, with 9 bases spanning the gap. The CDR3 consists of 13 residues. The V gene's germline CDR1 is SQVTM and CDR2 ANQGSEA. CDR3 in DNA: TGCAGCGTTGAAGTACAGGTCGATCAGCCCCAGCATTTT. Translated: CSVEVQVDQPQHF.

This chain joins TRBV28 and TRBJ2-1; D perhaps matches TRBD1 (6 bases). The germline V and J ends were trimmed by 5 bases and 2 bases, with 19 bases remaining between them. CDR1 and CDR2 from the germline V gene are MDHEN and SYDVKM. This CDR3 has 17 amino acids. CDR3 in amino acids: CASSLFGQGSPYNEQFF. The CDR3 coding sequence is TGTGCCAGCAGTCTTTTCGGCCAGGGGTCCCCCTACAATGAGCAGTTCTTC. The full variable domain, with the rest looked up from reference TRBV28 and TRBJ2-1, is DVKVTQSSRYLVKRTGEKVFLECVQDMDHENMFWYRQDPGLGLRLIYFSYDVKMKEKGDIPEGYSVSREKKERFSLILESASTNQTSMYLCASSLFGQGSPYNEQFFGPGTRLTVL.